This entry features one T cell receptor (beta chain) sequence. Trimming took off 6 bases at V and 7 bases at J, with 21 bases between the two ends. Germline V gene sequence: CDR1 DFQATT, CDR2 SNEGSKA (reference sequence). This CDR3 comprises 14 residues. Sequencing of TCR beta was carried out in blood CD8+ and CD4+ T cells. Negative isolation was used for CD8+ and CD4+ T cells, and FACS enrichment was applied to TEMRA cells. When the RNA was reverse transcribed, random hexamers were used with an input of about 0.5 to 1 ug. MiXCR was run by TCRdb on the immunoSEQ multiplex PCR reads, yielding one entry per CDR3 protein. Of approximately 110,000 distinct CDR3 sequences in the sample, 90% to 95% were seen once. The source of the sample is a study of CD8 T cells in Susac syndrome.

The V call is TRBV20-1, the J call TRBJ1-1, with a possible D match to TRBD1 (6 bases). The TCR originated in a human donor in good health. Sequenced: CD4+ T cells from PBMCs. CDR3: CSAEDNTGAVEAFF. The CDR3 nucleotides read TGCAGTGCCGAAGACAATACGGGGGCGGTTGAAGCTTTCTTT.